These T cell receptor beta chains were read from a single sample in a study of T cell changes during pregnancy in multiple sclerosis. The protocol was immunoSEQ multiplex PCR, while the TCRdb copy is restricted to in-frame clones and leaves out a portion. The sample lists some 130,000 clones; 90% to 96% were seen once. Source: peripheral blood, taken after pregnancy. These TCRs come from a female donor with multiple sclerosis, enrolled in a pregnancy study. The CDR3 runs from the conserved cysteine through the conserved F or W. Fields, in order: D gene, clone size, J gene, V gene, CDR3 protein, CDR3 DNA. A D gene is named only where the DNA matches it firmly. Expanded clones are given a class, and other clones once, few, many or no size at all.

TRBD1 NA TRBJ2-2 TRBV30 CAWSWQGDTGELFF TGTGCCTGGAGCTGGCAGGGGGACACCGGGGAGCTGTTTTTT
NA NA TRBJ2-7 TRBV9 CASSAVPTYEQYF TGTGCCAGCAGCGCTGTCCCTACCTACGAGCAGTACTTC
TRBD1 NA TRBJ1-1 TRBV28 CASSLFAGTGAITEAFF TGTGCCAGCAGTCTCTTTGCCGGGACAGGGGCGATCACTGAAGCTTTCTTT
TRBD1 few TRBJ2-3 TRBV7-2 CASKQGLVVTDTQYF TGTGCCAGCAAACAGGGGCTGGTGGTAACAGATACGCAGTATTTT
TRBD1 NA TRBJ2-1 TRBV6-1 CASSGPGQGAGEQFF TGTGCCAGCAGTGGGCCGGGACAGGGGGCCGGTGAGCAGTTCTTC
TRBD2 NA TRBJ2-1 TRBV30 CAWNGGGGLAGAKQFF TGTGCCTGGAACGGTGGCGGGGGACTAGCGGGAGCAAAGCAGTTCTTC
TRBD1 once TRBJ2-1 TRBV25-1 CASSSDRDSYNEQFF TGTGCCAGCAGTTCGGACAGGGACTCCTACAATGAGCAGTTCTTC
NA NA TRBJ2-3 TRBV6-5 CASSYSSSGDTQYF TGTGCCAGCAGTTACTCGTCTAGTGGTGATACGCAGTATTTT
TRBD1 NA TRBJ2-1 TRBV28 CASTQWTGDNEQFF TGTGCCAGCACTCAATGGACAGGCGACAATGAGCAGTTCTTC
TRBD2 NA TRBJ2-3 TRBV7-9 CASSLAAGLPTDTQYF TGTGCCAGCAGCTTAGCCGCGGGACTACCCACAGATACGCAGTATTTT
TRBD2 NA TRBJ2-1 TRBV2 CASSEEFSGRPAYNEQFF TGTGCCAGCAGTGAAGAATTTAGCGGGAGGCCTGCCTACAATGAGCAGTTCTTC
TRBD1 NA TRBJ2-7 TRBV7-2 CASSLSWTGTYEQYF TGTGCCAGCAGCCTGAGTTGGACAGGTACCTACGAGCAGTACTTC
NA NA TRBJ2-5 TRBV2 CASKADPGDATQYF TGTGCCAGCAAAGCAGATCCGGGGGACGCGACCCAGTACTTC
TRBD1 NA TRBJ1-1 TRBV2 CASSEGTGGTEAFF TGTGCCAGCAGTGAAGGGACAGGGGGGACTGAAGCTTTCTTT
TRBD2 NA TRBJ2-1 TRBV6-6 CASSDPSGGYNEQFF TGTGCCAGCAGCGACCCTAGCGGGGGGTACAATGAGCAGTTCTTC
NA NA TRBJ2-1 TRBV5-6 CASSQGLSWWTYNEQFF TGTGCCAGCAGCCAAGGACTATCGTGGTGGACCTACAATGAGCAGTTCTTC
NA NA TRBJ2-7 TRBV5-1 CASSARDQHPDEQYF TGCGCCAGCAGCGCCCGGGATCAGCACCCCGACGAGCAGTACTTC
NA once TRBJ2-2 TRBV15 CATSRGGFTGELFF TGTGCCACCAGCAGAGGAGGTTTTACCGGGGAGCTGTTTTTT
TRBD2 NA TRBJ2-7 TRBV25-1 CASSEYRGLAGVDEQYF TGTGCCAGCAGTGAATATAGGGGACTAGCGGGAGTAGACGAGCAGTACTTC
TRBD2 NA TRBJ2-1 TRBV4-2 CASSQYSGRWDNEQFF TGTGCCAGCAGCCAGTATAGCGGGAGGTGGGACAATGAGCAGTTCTTC
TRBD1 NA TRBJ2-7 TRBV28 CASSYPTGFSYEQYF TGTGCCAGCAGCTATCCGACAGGGTTCTCCTACGAGCAGTACTTC
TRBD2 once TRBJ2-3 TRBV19 CASSFQTSGSSTDTQYF TGTGCCAGTAGTTTCCAGACTAGCGGGTCTAGCACAGATACGCAGTATTTT
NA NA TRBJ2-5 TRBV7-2 CASSLAQGISQETQYF TGTGCCAGCAGCTTAGCGCAGGGGATAAGCCAAGAGACCCAGTACTTC
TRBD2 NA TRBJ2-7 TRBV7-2 CASSLTAGDEQYF TGTGCCAGCAGCTTAACAGCGGGAGACGAGCAGTACTTC
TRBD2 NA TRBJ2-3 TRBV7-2 CASSIPGLAVITDTQYF TGTGCCAGCAGCATACCGGGACTAGCGGTTATCACAGATACGCAGTATTTT
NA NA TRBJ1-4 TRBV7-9 CASSFGGGSNEKLFF TGTGCCAGCAGCTTCGGGGGGGGGTCTAATGAAAAACTGTTTTTT
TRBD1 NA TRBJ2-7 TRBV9 CASSARTGGDEQYF TGTGCCAGCAGCGCCCGAACAGGGGGTGACGAGCAGTACTTC
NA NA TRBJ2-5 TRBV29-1 CSVVYGQETQYF TGCAGCGTTGTGTACGGGCAAGAGACCCAGTACTTC
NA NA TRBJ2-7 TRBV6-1 CASGRGGEQYF TGTGCCAGCGGCAGGGGTGGCGAGCAGTACTTC
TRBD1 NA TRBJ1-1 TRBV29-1 CSALSVDRGGSTEAFF TGCAGCGCCCTAAGTGTAGACAGGGGGGGATCTACTGAAGCTTTCTTT
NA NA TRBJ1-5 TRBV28 CASSFQGNSNQPQHF TGTGCCAGCAGTTTCCAGGGAAATAGCAATCAGCCCCAGCATTTT
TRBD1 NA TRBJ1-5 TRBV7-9 CASSEETGGVNQPQHF TGTGCCAGCAGTGAGGAGACAGGGGGTGTCAATCAGCCCCAGCATTTT
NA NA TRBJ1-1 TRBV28 CASSLWARAAFF TGTGCCAGCAGTTTATGGGCGAGGGCGGCTTTCTTT
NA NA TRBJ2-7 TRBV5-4 CASSPGQTYSYEQYF TGTGCCAGCAGCCCCGGACAGACGTACAGCTACGAGCAGTACTTC
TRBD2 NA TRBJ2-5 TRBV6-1 CASSGTSGTKTQYF TGTGCCAGCAGTGGGACTAGCGGGACAAAGACCCAGTACTTC
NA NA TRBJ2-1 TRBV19 CASSKTGDEQFF TGTGCCAGTAGTAAGACGGGTGATGAGCAGTTCTTC
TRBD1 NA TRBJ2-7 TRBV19 CASSRGQSSYEQYF TGTGCCAGTAGTAGGGGACAGTCATCATACGAGCAGTACTTC
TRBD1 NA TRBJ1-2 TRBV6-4 CASSEYTTGGDRSRAYGYTF TGTGCCAGCAGTGAGTATACGACAGGGGGCGACCGCTCCCGCGCCTATGGCTACACCTTC
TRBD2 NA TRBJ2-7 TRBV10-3 CATGRELAGAYEQYF TGTGCCACCGGCAGGGAGTTGGCGGGAGCCTACGAGCAGTACTTC
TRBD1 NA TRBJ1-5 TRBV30 CAWSYWDSLNQPQHF TGTGCCTGGAGTTATTGGGACAGCCTCAATCAGCCCCAGCATTTT
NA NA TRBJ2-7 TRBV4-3 CASSPSGGAEEQYF TGCGCCAGCAGCCCCTCCGGTGGTGCGGAGGAGCAGTACTTC
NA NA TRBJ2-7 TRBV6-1 CASSPGAVSYEQYF TGTGCCAGCAGTCCAGGGGCAGTTTCCTACGAGCAGTACTTC
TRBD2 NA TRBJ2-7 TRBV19 CASSFKGLADDSYEQYF TGTGCCAGTAGTTTCAAAGGACTAGCGGACGACTCCTACGAGCAGTACTTC
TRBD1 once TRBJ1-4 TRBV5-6 CASSNRQGRNEKLFF TGTGCCAGCAGCAACAGACAGGGCAGGAATGAAAAACTGTTTTTT
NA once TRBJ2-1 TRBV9 CASSPKFSYNEQFF TGTGCCAGCAGCCCTAAGTTCTCCTACAATGAGCAGTTCTTC
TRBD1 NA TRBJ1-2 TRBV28 CASRRTGGAYGYTF TGTGCCAGCAGACGGACAGGAGGTGCTTATGGCTACACCTTC
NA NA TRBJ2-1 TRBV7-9 CASSPITINEQFF TGTGCCAGCAGCCCAATTACTATTAATGAGCAGTTCTTC
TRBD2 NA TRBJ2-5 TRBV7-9 CASSLATSGQETQYF TGTGCCAGCAGCTTAGCCACTAGCGGCCAAGAGACCCAGTACTTC